Below, 11 T cell receptor beta chains from the same sample are listed, as sequenced in a study of response to subunit inactivated influenza vaccine. TCRdb reanalysed the RT-PCR reads using MiXCR and keeps one entry per CDR3 protein. The table records hundreds of thousands of distinct CDR3 sequences, around 8% of them present only once. The sample was PBMCs from blood, taken around 25 months after vaccination. The receptors here all came from a man aged 45-69 years who received an inactivated influenza vaccine.

This clonotype was observed a handful of times. The chain is built from TRBV20-1 and TRBJ2-4, with TRBD2 matching 10 bases. The CDR3 extends over 16 amino acids. CDR1 is DFQATT and CDR2 is SNEGSKA in the germline V gene (reference sequence). The V and J ends lost 6 bases and 1 base, in that order; junction bases with no gene match: 9. CDR3: CSAIRLAGMAKNIQYF. The DNA for the CDR3 is TGCAGTGCAATTAGACTAGCGGGTATGGCCAAAAACATTCAGTACTTC.

This clonotype showed up many times. J is TRBJ1-1 and V is TRBV5-1, with D unresolved. The CDR3 extends over 13 amino acids. V gave up 4 bases and J gave up 7 bases, with 14 bases separating them. Germline CDR1 reads SGHRS; CDR2 reads YFSETQ. The CDR3 loop is CASSPLSAVEAFF. CDR3 nucleotide sequence: TGCGCCAGCAGCCCCCTTTCGGCGGTTGAAGCTTTCTTT.

This clonotype was detected only a few times. The gene calls are TRBV6-1 and TRBJ1-1; D perhaps matches TRBD1 (5 bases). Germline V lookup: CDR1 MNHNS, CDR2 SASEGT. V shed 6 bases and J shed 4 bases, with 21 bases lying between them. This CDR3 is built from 16 residues. DNA of the CDR3: TGTGCCAGCAGGGATACCGAGGGAGGGGTTCCCACTGAAGCTTTCTTT. This gives the protein CASRDTEGGVPTEAFF.

Many counts were recorded for this clonotype. J is TRBJ2-2 and V is TRBV2; possibly TRBD1 or TRBD2 for D (5 bases each). The CDR3 consists of 16 residues. The germline V and J ends were trimmed by 3 bases and 0 bases, with 11 bases remaining between them. Germline CDR1 SNHLY, CDR2 FYNNEI. CDR3: CASSEGWDPNTGELFF. Here the CDR3 DNA reads TGTGCCAGCAGTGAGGGGTGGGACCCGAACACCGGGGAGCTGTTTTTT.

This clonotype was counted at least ten times. This chain connects TRBV11-2 to TRBJ2-2; D may be TRBD1 or TRBD2 (5 bases each). From germline, CDR1 is SGHAT and CDR2 FQNNGV. Trimming pared 1 base from V and 4 bases from J, leaving 7 bases between. This CDR3 region has 14 residues. The CDR3 nucleotides read TGTGCCAGCAGCTTAGTGGGGACCACCGGGGAGCTGTTTTTT. As protein: CASSLVGTTGELFF. The whole variable domain, remainder taken from reference TRBV11-2 and TRBJ2-2, is EAGVAQSPRYKIIEKRQSVAFWCNPISGHATLYWYQQILGQGPKLLIQFQNNGVVDDSQLPKDRFSAERLKGVDSTLKIQPAKLEDSAVYLCASSLVGTTGELFFGEGSRLTVL.

The sample holds many counts of this clonotype. V gene TRBV29-1 combines with J gene TRBJ2-7; a weak D match, TRBD1 (5 bases). Germline lookup yields CDR1 SQVTM and CDR2 ANQGSEA. The CDR3 has 15 amino acids. Trimming removed 1 base from V and 1 base from J, with 14 bases in between. The CDR3 spells CSVEVAGPESYEQYF. CDR3 coding DNA: TGCAGCGTTGAAGTGGCAGGGCCTGAATCCTACGAGCAGTACTTC.

This clonotype turned up a few times. The genes are TRBV4-1 and TRBJ1-2, with TRBD1 matching 8 bases. Germline V lookup: CDR1 MGHRA, CDR2 YSYEKL. This CDR3 is built from 15 residues. Trimming took 4 bases from V and 6 from J; bases not matched to a gene: 10. DNA of the CDR3: TGCGCCAGCAGCCGACCGGACAGGGAATCAGATGGCTACACCTTC. Translating it yields CASSRPDRESDGYTF.

This clonotype occurred many times. The V gene is TRBV10-3, the J gene TRBJ2-1; possible D gene TRBD2, 6 bases. This CDR3 region has 13 residues. CDR1 is ENHRY, CDR2 SYGVKD, per germline. V dropped 7 bases and J dropped 7 bases, with 14 bases sitting between them. CDR3 sequence (DNA): TGTGCCATCACTCCGGGGGACTTGAATGAGCAGTTCTTC. Protein: CAITPGDLNEQFF.

There are a few counts of this clonotype. This chain uses TRBV23-1 with TRBJ2-1; D possibly matches TRBD1 or TRBD2 (5 bases each). TRBV23-1 is marked as an open reading frame, function uncertain. V was pared by 7 bases and J by 1 base, with 14 bases between. This CDR3 comprises 15 residues. The DNA of the CDR3 is TGCGCCAGCACCTCCGGGGCCAAGTCCTACAATGAGCAGTTCTTC. It is translated as CASTSGAKSYNEQFF.

This clonotype occurred many times. V gene TRBV20-1 combines with J gene TRBJ2-2; 8 bases map to TRBD1. This CDR3 comprises 15 residues. CDR1 is DFQATT, CDR2 SNEGSKA, per germline (reference sequence). After removal of 6 bases from V and 1 base from J, the junction contained 7 bases not matched to a gene. The CDR3 protein is CSAASGTGNTGELFF. The DNA of the CDR3 is TGCAGTGCGGCATCCGGGACAGGGAACACCGGGGAGCTGTTTTTT.

There are many counts of this clonotype. The chain couples TRBV5-5 to TRBJ2-4, with D perhaps matching TRBD1 or TRBD2 (5 bases each). Germline lookup yields CDR1 SGHKS and CDR2 YYEKEE (reference sequence). This CDR3 has 17 amino acids. Trimming stripped 1 base from V and 2 bases from J, with 16 bases between. The CDR3: CASSLSGGLPPKNIQYF. In DNA, the CDR3 is TGTGCCAGCAGCTTGAGTGGGGGATTGCCCCCCAAAAACATTCAGTACTTC.